What follows are 32 T cell receptor beta chains derived from one specimen sequenced in a study of T cells in Graves' hyperthyroidism and ophthalmopathy. RNA transcripts gave rise to amplified TCR beta CDR3 regions. HTBI primers were the set used in a first-round RT-PCR of the TCR CDR3. TCRdb analysed the multiplex PCR reads with MiXCR anew, one entry per CDR3 protein. The sample records 500,000 or so distinct CDR3 sequences, 15% to 20% being singletons. Sample: blood. The receptors stem from a woman in her 30s with Graves' ophthalmopathy.

Only a few counts were recorded for this clonotype. This chain connects TRBV6-1 to TRBJ2-2; D could derive from TRBD1 or TRBD2 (5 bases each). Trimming took 7 bases from V and 3 from J, leaving 12 bases between them. The germline CDR1 and CDR2 sequences are MNHNS and SASEGT. This CDR3 spans 14 amino acids. The CDR3 region is CASTPGPDTGELFF. The CDR3, as DNA: TGTGCCAGCACCCCGGGACCCGACACCGGGGAGCTGTTTTTT.

This clonotype was detected only a few times. This chain uses TRBV15 with TRBJ1-5, with D maybe TRBD1 (6 bases). This CDR3 is built from 15 residues. Between the trimmed V and J ends, which lost 2 bases and 11 bases, there was a span of 19 bases. CDR1 LNHNV and CDR2 YYDKDF come from the germline V gene (reference sequence). The DNA of the CDR3 is TGTGCCACCAGCAGACCCGGGGACACCAATTTTGCCCAGCATTTT. This translates into CATSRPGDTNFAQHF.

This chain links TRBV6-1 with TRBJ2-2; possible D gene TRBD2, 5 bases. Trimming removed 11 bases at V and 4 bases at J, with 17 bases between. The length of the CDR3 is 14 residues. Germline V gene data show CDR1 as MNHNS and CDR2 as SASEGT. For the CDR3, the DNA is TGTGCCGAGGGAGAGCTGATCGGCACCGGGGAGCTGTTTTTT. It specifies CAEGELIGTGELFF.

In its sample, this clonotype was seen a few times. The chain is built from TRBV4-1 and TRBJ1-4; 9 bases match TRBD1. CDR1 and CDR2 (germline): MGHRA, YSYEKL. This CDR3 is built from 16 residues. The ends lost 3 bases at V and 7 bases at J; junction bases unmatched: 9. The chain's CDR3 is CASSQGTGSRVEKLFF. The CDR3 DNA follows: TGCGCCAGCAGCCAGGGGACAGGGTCGCGGGTTGAAAAACTGTTTTTT.

This clonotype was seen only a few times. J is TRBJ2-3 and V is TRBV5-6; TRBD1 agrees at 10 bases. Germline loops: CDR1 SGHDT, CDR2 YYEEEE. Losses at the gene ends were 6 bases for V and 0 bases for J; bases not matched to a gene: 13. This CDR3 region has 18 residues. The CDR3 protein is CASTPGQGRLGSTDTQYF. The CDR3 DNA reads TGTGCCAGCACCCCGGGACAGGGGCGCCTTGGGAGCACAGATACGCAGTATTTT.

CDR3 amino acids: CASSLGSEGEKLFF. The CDR3 nucleotides read TGTGCCAGCAGCTTAGGGTCAGAAGGAGAAAAACTGTTTTTT. The chain employs TRBV5-4 and TRBJ1-4; D is unclear. The CDR3 extends over 14 amino acids. Deletions cut 2 bases from V and 8 bases from J, with 13 bases between. Germline CDR1 reads SGHNT; CDR2 reads YYREEE (reference sequence).

A remark on this clonotype: A much larger clone is a single base away; this may be a read error. The chain links TRBV28 to TRBJ1-5, with unresolved D. This CDR3 is built from 14 residues. Germline V gene lookup returns CDR1 MDHEN and CDR2 SYDVKM. The CDR3 DNA sequence: TGTGCCAGCAGTTTATACAGCGTTAATCGGCCCCAGCATTTT. Residues: CASSLYSVNRPQHF.

The chain has TRBV6-1 and TRBJ2-7; 14 nucleotides align to TRBD2. V lost 5 bases to trimming and J lost 6 bases; unmatched junction nucleotides: 9. This CDR3 has 16 amino acids. Per germline, CDR1 MNHNS and CDR2 SASEGT. The CDR3 DNA sequence: TGTGCCAGCAGTCCGGGACTAGCGGGAGCGGGTGGCGAGCAGTACTTC. Its translation is CASSPGLAGAGGEQYF.

This clonotype was seen many times. The V call is TRBV20-1, the J call TRBJ2-7; 9 bases agree with TRBD2. The CDR3 consists of 14 residues. J lost 4 bases, V lost 3 bases, and 7 bases had no gene match. CDR1 is DFQATT, CDR2 SNEGSKA, per germline (reference sequence). The CDR3 sequence is CSARGAGGLYEQYF. The CDR3 DNA follows: TGCAGTGCTAGGGGGGCGGGAGGGCTTTACGAGCAGTACTTC.

The table lists this clonotype with a few counts. The CDR3 protein is CSVGVAGSYNEQFF. For the CDR3, the DNA is TGCAGCGTTGGTGTGGCAGGGTCCTACAATGAGCAGTTCTTC. The rearrangement joins TRBV29-1 to TRBJ2-1; possibly TRBD1 for D (5 bases). The CDR3 has 14 amino acids. With 4 bases removed from V and 1 base from J, the gap between germline ends came to 11 bases. Germline assignment: CDR1 SQVTM and CDR2 ANQGSEA.

The CDR3 loop is CASSPTPGGTGELFF. CDR3 sequence (DNA): TGTGCCAGCTCACCGACGCCAGGGGGGACCGGGGAGCTGTTTTTT. The chain uses TRBV18 and TRBJ2-2, with D tentatively TRBD1 (7 bases). Germline CDR1 and CDR2: KGHSH and LQKENI. The CDR3 extends over 15 amino acids. V lost 3 bases, J lost 5 bases, and 13 bases lay in between.

This chain connects TRBV7-3 to TRBJ2-3; D is ambiguous. This CDR3 is built from 15 residues. CDR1 and CDR2 from the germline V gene are SGHTA and FQGTGA. Trimming left V 0 bases short and J 0 bases short, with 7 bases between. The CDR3 DNA reads TGTGCCAGCAGCTTAACAGTTTCTAGCACAGATACGCAGTATTTT. It encodes CASSLTVSSTDTQYF. Looking up the rest from reference TRBV7-3 and TRBJ2-3 gives the full variable domain: GAGVSQTPSNKVTEKGKYVELRCDPISGHTALYWYRQSLGQGPEFLIYFQGTGAADDSGLPNDRFFAVRPEGSVSTLKIQRTERGDSAVYLCASSLTVSSTDTQYFGPGTRLTVL.

The sample holds many counts of this clonotype. The rearrangement links TRBV12-3 or TRBV12-4 to TRBJ1-2; a possible D gene is TRBD1 (5 bases). This CDR3 is built from 15 residues. Trimming pared 3 bases from V and 5 bases from J, leaving 16 bases between. The CDR3 region has the DNA TGTGCCAGCAGTTTGGGGGTCCTTGGGGCTTATGGCTACACCTTC. Translated, it gives CASSLGVLGAYGYTF.

This clonotype was seen ten or more times. V and J are TRBV7-2 and TRBJ2-4; 11 bases match TRBD2. The CDR3 runs 17 residues. V was clipped by 5 bases and J by 8 bases; unmatched bases: 14. Germline lookup yields CDR1 SGHTA and CDR2 FQGNSA. The CDR3 nucleotides are TGTGCCAGCAGCCAACCGACTAGCGGGATTCTGGAGGACATTCAGTACTTC. Amino acids: CASSQPTSGILEDIQYF. The entire variable domain, with the rest obtained from reference TRBV7-2 and TRBJ2-4, is as follows: GAGVSQSPSNKVTEKGKDVELRCDPISGHTALYWYRQSLGQGLEFLIYFQGNSAPDKSGLPSDRFSAERTGGSVSTLTIQRTQQEDSAVYLCASSQPTSGILEDIQYFGAGTRLSVL.

This clonotype occurred a few times. The chain has TRBV19 and TRBJ2-3; D ambiguous. This CDR3 is built from 14 residues. Trimming cost V 3 bases and J 3 bases, with 10 bases left between them. In germline, CDR1 is LNHDA, CDR2 SQIVND (reference sequence). CDR3: CASSMMGITDTQYF. The CDR3 region has the DNA TGTGCCAGTAGTATGATGGGTATTACAGATACGCAGTATTTT.

This clonotype was observed at least ten times. The rearrangement uses TRBV20-1 and TRBJ2-3, with 13 positions matching TRBD2. This CDR3 is 15 amino acids long. After removal of 4 bases from V and 10 bases from J, the junction contained 11 bases not matched to a gene. CDR1 is DFQATT, CDR2 SNEGSKA, per germline (reference sequence). Written as DNA, the CDR3 is TGCAGTGCTAAAGGGACTAGCGGGATCCAATTAGCGCAGTATTTT. Encoded protein: CSAKGTSGIQLAQYF.

This clonotype was detected ten times or more. The V gene is TRBV6-2 or TRBV6-3, the J gene TRBJ2-1; 11 positions agree with TRBD2. CDR1 MNHEY and CDR2 SVGEGT come from the germline V gene. The CDR3 loop spans 17 amino acids. After removal of 2 bases from V and 4 bases from J, the junction contained 7 bases not matched to a gene. In nucleotides, the CDR3 is TGTGCCAGCAGTTACCAACGACTAGCGGGACCTTACAATGAGCAGTTCTTC. As protein: CASSYQRLAGPYNEQFF.

This clonotype showed up many times. This chain connects TRBV2 to TRBJ2-7, with 13 bases identical to TRBD2. The J segment lost 5 bases and the V segment lost 6 bases, leaving 4 bases of the junction unmatched. The CDR3 covers 14 residues. Germline assignment: CDR1 SNHLY and CDR2 FYNNEI. Written as DNA, the CDR3 is TGTGCCAGCAGCGCACTAGCGGGAGGGGACGAGCAGTACTTC. This codes for CASSALAGGDEQYF.

Note on this clonotype: A junction end diverges from the germline sequence, so it may reflect a read error. The J gene is TRBJ2-1, the V gene TRBV24-1; TRBD1 aligns across 7 bases. Germline-derived CDR1 and CDR2 are KGHDR and SFDVKD. The CDR3 extends over 15 amino acids. The CDR3 region has the DNA TGTGCCACCAGTGCCCCGATGGACAGGACGAATGCGCAGTTCTTC. It codes for CATSAPMDRTNAQFF.

This clonotype was found many times. This sequence joins TRBV28 and TRBJ2-2; TRBD1 matches at 8 bases. The junction had 6 bases not matched to a gene; V was cut back by 4 bases and J by 2 bases. Looked up from germline, CDR1 is MDHEN and CDR2 is SYDVKM. The CDR3 has 16 residues. Here the CDR3 reads CASSSQGARNTGELFF. The DNA of the CDR3 is TGTGCCAGCAGTTCGCAGGGGGCGCGAAACACCGGGGAGCTGTTTTTT.

The chain recombines TRBV6-2 or TRBV6-3 with TRBJ2-2; weak D call: TRBD2 (6 bases). This CDR3 comprises 15 residues. The V end lost 11 bases, the J end lost 0 bases, and 16 bases lay between the germline ends. Germline CDR1 MNHEY, CDR2 SVGEGT. CDR3 coding DNA: TGTGCCGGCTCAGGCGGGGATTCGAACACCGGGGAGCTGTTTTTT. Encoded protein: CAGSGGDSNTGELFF.

This clonotype was seen a handful of times. The chain carries TRBV20-1 and TRBJ2-1; the match to TRBD2 covers 7 bases. The ends lost 7 bases at V and 0 bases at J; junction bases unmatched: 3. This CDR3 spans 13 amino acids. Per the germline V gene, CDR1 is DFQATT and CDR2 is SNEGSKA (reference sequence). This CDR3 reads CSGREDSYNEQFF. The CDR3 DNA reads as TGCAGTGGTCGGGAGGACTCCTACAATGAGCAGTTCTTC.

There are many counts of this clonotype. This chain's CDR3 is CSARRLAGTDTQYF. The CDR3 DNA reads TGCAGTGCTAGGAGGCTCGCGGGGACAGATACGCAGTATTTT. The chain has TRBV20-1 and TRBJ2-3; D perhaps matches TRBD2 (6 bases). Germline CDR1 is DFQATT and CDR2 is SNEGSKA (reference sequence). The V end was cut by 3 bases, the J end by 3 bases, with 13 bases between. The CDR3 covers 14 residues.

Concerning this clonotype itself: A much larger clone differs by one base, so this may be a read error. This rearrangement joins TRBV3-1 to TRBJ2-7; D is undetermined. CDR3 length: 15 amino acids. V was shortened by 4 bases and J by 6 bases, with 19 bases between the two germline ends. Germline-derived CDR1 and CDR2 are LGHDT and YNNKEL (reference sequence). The CDR3 DNA follows: TGTGCCAGCAGCCGAGATGTTCTACCCCTTAGCGAGCAGTACTTC. Its translation is CASSRDVLPLSEQYF.

This clonotype was observed a handful of times. The chain employs TRBV4-2 and TRBJ1-2; no firm D call. The length of the CDR3 is 15 residues. V lost 0 bases, J lost 6 bases, and 14 bases lay in between. The germline gives CDR1 LGHNA, CDR2 YNFKEQ. The CDR3 here is CASSQEFPPGDGYTF. As DNA, the CDR3 is TGTGCCAGCAGCCAAGAGTTCCCCCCGGGCGATGGCTACACCTTC.

Ten or more counts support this clonotype. This chain connects TRBV28 to TRBJ2-7; 9 bases align to TRBD2. The CDR3 length is 13 residues. Looked up from germline, CDR1 is MDHEN and CDR2 is SYDVKM. Trimming at V came to 8 bases and at J to 4 bases, leaving 6 bases not matched to a gene. CDR3 amino acids: CASGGSGSYEQYF. The CDR3 DNA reads TGTGCCAGCGGTGGTAGCGGGAGTTACGAGCAGTACTTC.

This clonotype was seen repeatedly, ten times or more. The chain is built from TRBV2 and TRBJ2-1, with D possibly TRBD1 on 6 matching bases. This CDR3 has 12 amino acids. CDR1 SNHLY and CDR2 FYNNEI come from the germline V gene. V lost 3 bases, J lost 8 bases, and 8 bases lay in between. The CDR3 loop is CASSDQGYEQFF. The CDR3 nucleotides read TGTGCCAGCAGTGACCAGGGGTATGAGCAGTTCTTC.

This clonotype was counted many times. The CDR3 DNA reads TGTGCCAGCGGGACCACTTATATGGATGAGCAGTTCTTC. Protein: CASGTTYMDEQFF. The rearrangement uses TRBV28 and TRBJ2-1; D may be TRBD1 or TRBD2 (5 bases each). Trimming stripped 8 bases from V and 8 bases from J, with 16 bases between. CDR1 and CDR2 (germline): MDHEN, SYDVKM. This CDR3 region has 13 residues.

The CDR3 DNA is TGTGCCAGCAGCCTACGGGCGGGACTAGCGGGAGATGAGCAGTTCTTC. The encoded protein is CASSLRAGLAGDEQFF. The rearrangement uses TRBV7-2 and TRBJ2-1, with 14 nucleotides matching TRBD2. Germline assignment: CDR1 SGHTA and CDR2 FQGNSA. CDR3 size: 16 residues. Trimming removed 5 bases from V and 8 bases from J; junction bases left unmatched: 8. Variable domain in full (rest from reference TRBV7-2 and TRBJ2-1): GAGVSQSPSNKVTEKGKDVELRCDPISGHTALYWYRQSLGQGLEFLIYFQGNSAPDKSGLPSDRFSAERTGGSVSTLTIQRTQQEDSAVYLCASSLRAGLAGDEQFFGPGTRLTVL.

Many counts were recorded for this clonotype. The chain employs TRBV7-3 and TRBJ2-5; D remains ambiguous. Germline V gives CDR1 SGHTA, CDR2 FQGTGA. The length of the CDR3 is 13 residues. V was shortened by 4 bases and J by 2 bases, with 8 bases between the two germline ends. This chain's CDR3 is CASSSNGQETQYF. The CDR3 coding sequence is TGTGCCAGCAGCTCCAATGGGCAAGAGACCCAGTACTTC.

This clonotype has ten or more counts. The chain joins TRBV7-3 to TRBJ1-1; D ambiguous. This CDR3 region has 13 residues. From germline, CDR1 is SGHTA and CDR2 FQGTGA. Trimming took 5 bases from V and 0 from J, leaving 7 bases between them. This CDR3 reads CASSQRLNTEAFF. The CDR3 nucleotides are TGTGCCAGCAGCCAACGATTGAACACTGAAGCTTTCTTT.

This clonotype was recorded many times. The V call is TRBV30, the J call TRBJ2-5, with unresolved D. CDR1 is GTSNPN, CDR2 SVGIG, per germline (reference sequence). The CDR3 spans 12 residues. V was shortened by 1 base and J by 5 bases, with 8 bases between the two germline ends. This CDR3 reads CAWSAGWETQYF. CDR3 DNA: TGTGCCTGGAGTGCAGGTTGGGAGACCCAGTACTTC.